The rows below give T cell receptor beta chains drawn from one sample of a study of OX40 agonist ivuxolimab in advanced cancers. Generated by immunoSEQ multiplex PCR, the TCRdb table keeps only in-frame clones and is missing some. Among about 71,000 clones listed, 84% were seen once. The sample in question was CD4+ or CD8+ T cells sorted from blood, obtained in a trial of the OX40 agonist ivuxolimab. Source of these receptors: an adult with an advanced solid tumor such as melanoma, head and neck, liver or kidney cancer. The CDR3 runs from the conserved cysteine through the conserved F or W. The D gene is left open where the match is weak.

V gene	D gene	CDR3 protein
TRBV5-8	TRBD1	CASRTGQGYSTNEKLFF
TRBV5-1	-	CASSLRDLSYEQYF
TRBV6-1	TRBD1	CASSQALGQGDYGYTF
TRBV5-4	TRBD2	CASSLKRGGQADTQYF
TRBV28	-	CASSSTVPGRRPDGYTF
TRBV27	-	CASSSIRARSSYNEQFF
TRBV9	TRBD1	CASSVGQGAARAFF
TRBV13	-	CASSFGQPNQGQPQHF
TRBV30	TRBD1	CAWTRTGQGNQPQHF
TRBV5-6	-	CASSLALGDTDTQYF
TRBV12-2	-	CARSTGGQPQHF
TRBV4-2	-	CASSQGEHRENEKLFF
TRBV5-1	-	CAGSLGASSNQPQHF
TRBV25-1	-	CASSVPGVGTGELFF
TRBV9	TRBD2	CASSAGLAGEVDTQYF
TRBV2	TRBD1	CASSGRTGANEKLFF
TRBV6-1	-	CASSETGTYEQYF
TRBV2	-	CASSWDVRYTEAFF
TRBV5-4	-	CASSFSNTGRYNSPLHF
TRBV19	TRBD2	CASKSSASGNNEQFF
TRBV6-6	TRBD2	CASSPGGFQETQYF
TRBV7-3	-	CASSLIGRVEAFF
TRBV5-1	TRBD2	CASSLGLAGDADEQFF
TRBV2	-	CASNPLNTEAFF
TRBV5-8	-	CASSLYGGARAEAFF
TRBV14	TRBD1	CASSPDRVGYTF
TRBV14	-	CASSQGRGWDGYTF
TRBV5-1	-	CASSLSSREQETQYF
TRBV6-5	-	CASTLSLSSYNEQFF
TRBV5-1	TRBD1	CASMRQGARDEKLFF
TRBV7-9	TRBD2	CASSSSGGPTDTQYF
TRBV5-1	-	CASSSGGYNYGYTF
TRBV7-3	-	CASSLNGGSAQTEQYF
TRBV27	TRBD2	CASSPGTSGNSRYF
TRBV6-5	TRBD1	CASSGPAGGEQYF
TRBV11-2	TRBD1	CASRDPYRGPEVSPLHF
TRBV28	TRBD2	CASRTSTSGNNEQFF
TRBV18	TRBD2	CASSPLAGVETQYF
TRBV7-2	-	CASSLTRNNEQFF
TRBV6-6	-	CASSYSSQGAGELFF
TRBV28	TRBD1	CASVDRVNQPQHF
TRBV6-6	-	CASSLERGFNEQFF
TRBV10-3	-	CAISDFTALQETQYF
TRBV28	-	CASSLFSNQPQHF
TRBV5-1	TRBD1	CASSLGQGKYNEQFF
TRBV6-6	-	CASSSSGHEQYF
TRBV30	-	CAWTRTNTEAFF
TRBV5-4	-	CASSPQGLGSNQPQHF
TRBV28	-	CASSIQGSSYNEQFF
TRBV5-4	-	CASFQGRDGTEAFF
TRBV29-1	-	CSALIANYGYTF
TRBV19	TRBD2	CASSMGLAGALGYEQYF
TRBV18	-	CASSPGTAKPQHF
TRBV19	TRBD2	CASNIYGAGVSGNPYEQYF